This entry lists 26 T cell receptor beta chains sequenced from one sample in a study of lymphopenia after photon versus proton radiotherapy. Clones were read by immunoSEQ multiplex PCR, and TCRdb kept only the in-frame ones, dropping some. The sample consists of 68,000 or so clones, approximately 91% of them appearing once. The sequencing used peripheral blood, collected from a patient treated with photon-based radiotherapy. The receptors here all came from a woman aged 70-85 years with pancreatic cancer.

The chain carries TRBV7-2 and TRBJ1-5; D not resolved. The CDR3 totals 15 residues. V was cut by 1 base and J by 2 bases, with 9 bases left in between. Per germline, CDR1 SGHTA and CDR2 FQGNSA. The DNA for the CDR3 is TGTGCCAGCAGCTTAGGTCTACAGCGCAATCAGCCCCAGCATTTT. Translated, it gives CASSLGLQRNQPQHF. The full variable domain, its missing parts supplied by reference TRBV7-2 and TRBJ1-5, is GAGVSQSPSNKVTEKGKDVELRCDPISGHTALYWYRQSLGQGLEFLIYFQGNSAPDKSGLPSDRFSAERTGGSVSTLTIQRTQQEDSAVYLCASSLGLQRNQPQHFGDGTRLSIL.

The chain employs TRBV7-8 and TRBJ2-5; tentative D call: TRBD2 (6 bases). CDR3 length equals 12 residues. V was shortened by 6 bases and J by 4 bases, with 9 bases between the two germline ends. Per the germline V gene, CDR1 is SGHVS and CDR2 is FQNEAQ. CDR3 sequence: CASSLASETQYF. Written as DNA, the CDR3 is TGTGCCAGCAGTCTAGCGTCAGAGACCCAGTACTTC.

The J gene is TRBJ1-2, the V gene TRBV7-9, with D uncertain. The ends were cut back, 1 base at V and 0 bases at J, with 12 bases in the middle. This CDR3 is 16 amino acids long. Germline loops: CDR1 SEHNR, CDR2 FQNEAQ (reference sequence). The CDR3 loop is CASSLGPKDPNYGYTF. The CDR3 DNA is TGTGCCAGCAGCTTAGGTCCCAAAGACCCTAACTATGGCTACACCTTC.

V gene TRBV11-3 combines with J gene TRBJ2-5; 9 positions match TRBD1. Trimming took 2 bases from V and 4 from J; bases not matched to a gene: 5. Germline CDR1 and CDR2: SGHNT and YENEEA. The CDR3 runs 15 residues. Written as DNA, the CDR3 is TGTGCCAGCAGCTTACAGGGGACAGGGCCAGAGACCCAGTACTTC. Its translation is CASSLQGTGPETQYF.

The rearrangement uses TRBV21-1 and TRBJ2-7; TRBD1, the D gene given by the table, was not confirmed from the DNA. TRBV21-1 is deemed a pseudogene. There are 15 residues in the CDR3. The CDR3 DNA reads TGCGCCAGCAGTCAAGTGGACAGAGAACTCTACGAGCAGTACTTC. Encoded protein: CASSQVDRELYEQYF.

The CDR3 sequence is CASSLNTYEQYF. CDR3 nucleotide sequence: TGTGCCAGCAGCTTGAACACCTACGAGCAGTACTTC. This sequence joins TRBV13 and TRBJ2-7; no reliable D call. The CDR3 is 12 residues long. V was shortened by 3 bases and J by 2 bases, with 5 bases between the two germline ends. Germline loops: CDR1 PRHDT, CDR2 FYEKMQ (reference sequence).

The chain is built from TRBV25-1 and TRBJ1-2; tentative D call: TRBD1 (5 bases). The ends were cut back, 7 bases at V and 4 bases at J, with 13 bases in the middle. Germline V gene lookup returns CDR1 MGHDK and CDR2 SYGVNS. The CDR3 runs to 13 residues. DNA of the CDR3: TGTGCCAGCACTATGGGGGGGTCCTATGGCTACACCTTC. Translation gives CASTMGGSYGYTF.

The chain joins TRBV29-1 to TRBJ2-4, with TRBD2 as a possible D gene (6 bases). The germline V gene has CDR1 SQVTM and CDR2 ANQGSEA. The CDR3 is 12 amino acids. Trimming cost V 5 bases and J 8 bases, with 13 bases left between them. CDR3 sequence reads: CSVRIPGDIQYF. DNA of the CDR3: TGCAGCGTTCGAATCCCGGGGGACATTCAGTACTTC.

The chain has TRBV27 and TRBJ1-1, with unresolved D. Trimming took 7 bases from V and 1 from J, leaving 13 bases between them. The CDR3 consists of 14 residues. Looked up from germline, CDR1 is MNHEY and CDR2 is SMNVEV (reference sequence). In DNA form, the CDR3 reads TGTGCCAGCACCCCGCCGCGAACGAACACTGAAGCTTTCTTT. It codes for CASTPPRTNTEAFF.

This sequence joins TRBV19 and TRBJ2-5; D unresolved. The V gene lost 5 bases and the J gene lost 5 bases, with 12 bases spanning the gap. This CDR3 has 13 residues. Germline V gene sequence: CDR1 LNHDA, CDR2 SQIVND (reference sequence). CDR3 residues: CASSPGSTETQYF. The CDR3 DNA is TGTGCCAGTAGTCCCGGGTCAACGGAGACCCAGTACTTC.

CDR3 amino acids: CAWETGGHTEAFF. CDR3 bases: TGTGCCTGGGAGACAGGGGGCCACACTGAAGCTTTCTTT. The gene calls are TRBV30 and TRBJ1-1; 10 bases fit TRBD1. This CDR3 has 13 residues. CDR1 and CDR2 (germline): GTSNPN, SVGIG (reference sequence). V lost 5 bases, J lost 3 bases, and 3 bases stayed unmatched.

CDR3 nucleotides: TGTGCCAGCAGCCAAGACATACAGACCAATCAGCCCCAGCATTTT. Translation gives CASSQDIQTNQPQHF. The genes are TRBV4-2 and TRBJ1-5, with unresolved D. CDR1 and CDR2 (germline): LGHNA, YNFKEQ. The CDR3 runs 15 residues. V lost 0 bases, J lost 3 bases, and 9 bases lay in between.

This clone showed up just once. The rearrangement uses TRBV20-1 and TRBJ2-7; no firm D call. The germline CDR1 and CDR2 sequences are DFQATT and SNEGSKA (reference sequence). CDR3 length equals 10 residues. V was trimmed by 7 bases and J by 3 bases, leaving 7 bases between them. The CDR3 is CSVNLYEQYF. Written as DNA, the CDR3 is TGCAGTGTGAATCTCTACGAGCAGTACTTC.

This sequence joins TRBV11-1 and TRBJ2-5, with D unresolved. The CDR3 contains 14 residues. V lost 0 bases, J lost 3 bases, and 8 bases lay in between. The germline V gene encodes CDR1 SGHAT and CDR2 FQDESV (reference sequence). DNA of the CDR3: TGTGCCAGCAGCTTAGCTTTTATGAAAGAGACCCAGTACTTC. Translated, it gives CASSLAFMKETQYF.

The V gene is TRBV4-3, the J gene TRBJ2-7; TRBD2 matches 11 bases. The CDR3 is 16 amino acids. Germline V gene data show CDR1 as LGHNA and CDR2 as YSLEER. Unmatched junction bases numbered 6, after V lost 1 base and J lost 4 bases. The CDR3, as DNA: TGCGCCAGCAGCCAAGGTCCGGGACTAGCGGTATACGAGCAGTACTTC. Translating it yields CASSQGPGLAVYEQYF.

The rearrangement uses TRBV5-1 and TRBJ2-2; D might be TRBD1 (5 bases). CDR1 and CDR2 from the germline V gene are SGHRS and YFSETQ. The CDR3 totals 13 residues. Between the trimmed V and J ends, which lost 5 bases and 5 bases, there was a span of 10 bases. The CDR3 protein is CASRAPGTGELFF. In nucleotides, the CDR3 is TGCGCCAGCAGGGCCCCAGGGACCGGGGAGCTGTTTTTT.

The chain recombines TRBV19 with TRBJ2-2, with D possibly being TRBD2 (5 bases). Trimming pared 2 bases from V and 0 bases from J, leaving 10 bases between. Germline values: CDR1 LNHDA, CDR2 SQIVND (reference sequence). The CDR3 runs to 16 residues. DNA of the CDR3: TGTGCCAGTAGTATACGGGCTAGCCCGAACACCGGGGAGCTGTTTTTT. This codes for CASSIRASPNTGELFF.

V and J are TRBV19 and TRBJ1-2; 8 bases agree with TRBD1. V lost 6 bases to trimming and J lost 8 bases; unmatched junction nucleotides: 11. Germline V CDR1 and CDR2: LNHDA, SQIVND (reference sequence). This CDR3 is 14 amino acids long. The DNA of the CDR3 is TGTGCCAGTAGCCTCCTCAGGGGGCTGGGGGGCTACACCTTC. This sequence encodes CASSLLRGLGGYTF.

The V call is TRBV7-9, the J call TRBJ2-5; 8 bases line up with TRBD2. CDR1 SEHNR and CDR2 FQNEAQ come from the germline V gene (reference sequence). This CDR3 contains 15 residues. The V gene end was trimmed by 5 bases and the J gene end by 2 bases; junction bases not matched to a gene: 7. The CDR3 nucleotides read TGTGCCAGCAGCCTTTTAGCGGGAAGTCAAGAGACCCAGTACTTC. It yields the protein CASSLLAGSQETQYF.

This chain's CDR3 is CASSPGTTNTGELFF. In DNA form, the CDR3 reads TGTGCCAGCAGCCCGGGGACAACAAACACCGGGGAGCTGTTTTTT. The chain employs TRBV2 and TRBJ2-2; possibly TRBD1 for D (6 bases). There are 15 residues in the CDR3. Per germline, CDR1 SNHLY and CDR2 FYNNEI. The V and J ends lost 6 bases and 2 bases respectively, with 13 bases between them.

The chain links TRBV7-2 to TRBJ2-3, with D perhaps matching TRBD1 or TRBD2 (5 bases each). The V end was cut by 1 base, the J end by 6 bases, with 17 bases between. CDR3 length equals 16 residues. CDR1 and CDR2 from the germline V gene are SGHTA and FQGNSA. CDR3 region: CASSLDRSRESDTQYF. The DNA for the CDR3 is TGTGCCAGCAGCTTAGACCGGTCCAGGGAGTCCGATACGCAGTATTTT.

The chain employs TRBV6-4 and TRBJ2-7; TRBD2 agrees at 8 bases. V was clipped by 3 bases and J by 2 bases; unmatched bases: 9. CDR1 is MRHNA, CDR2 SNTAGT, per germline. CDR3 length: 16 amino acids. This CDR3 is CASSEPIAGPTYEQYF. CDR3 nucleotide sequence: TGTGCCAGCAGTGAACCTATAGCGGGACCGACCTACGAGCAGTACTTC.

The CDR3 region has the DNA TGCGCCAGCAGCTTGGCCACAGGGGGCCGGGATACGCAGTATTTT. This gives the protein CASSLATGGRDTQYF. The chain joins TRBV5-1 to TRBJ2-3, with 9 bases fitting TRBD1. Germline V gives CDR1 SGHRS, CDR2 YFSETQ. V lost 0 bases to trimming and J lost 6 bases; unmatched junction nucleotides: 5. This CDR3 is 15 amino acids long. Full variable domain (outside the CDR3, taken from reference TRBV5-1 and TRBJ2-3): KAGVTQTPRYLIKTRGQQVTLSCSPISGHRSVSWYQQTPGQGLQFLFEYFSETQRNKGNFPGRFSGRQFSNSRSEMNVSTLELGDSALYLCASSLATGGRDTQYFGPGTRLTVL.

The CDR3 region has the DNA TGTGCCAGCAAAAATGGGGGACAGGGTAACGAGCAGTACTTC. This translates into CASKNGGQGNEQYF. The rearrangement uses TRBV28 and TRBJ2-7; TRBD1 matches 9 bases. Germline V gives CDR1 MDHEN, CDR2 SYDVKM. V shed 7 bases, J shed 5 bases, and the junction held 9 bases outside the gene matches. This CDR3 is built from 14 residues.

V gene TRBV28 combines with J gene TRBJ1-1, with 7 bases aligning to TRBD1. Germline V lookup: CDR1 MDHEN, CDR2 SYDVKM. This CDR3 contains 12 residues. V shed 3 bases, J shed 9 bases, and the junction held 4 bases outside the gene matches. The CDR3 nucleotides are TGTGCCAGCAGTTTTGACAGGGTACAAGCTTTCTTT. Protein sequence: CASSFDRVQAFF.

The V and J genes are TRBV11-3 and TRBJ2-2, with TRBD2 identical over 7 bases. The germline gives CDR1 SGHNT, CDR2 YENEEA. V trimming: 6 bases; J trimming: 0 bases; junction bases outside the gene matches: 4. This CDR3 region has 15 residues. The CDR3 here is CASSTAGANTGELFF. Written as DNA, the CDR3 is TGTGCCAGCAGTACCGCGGGGGCGAACACCGGGGAGCTGTTTTTT.